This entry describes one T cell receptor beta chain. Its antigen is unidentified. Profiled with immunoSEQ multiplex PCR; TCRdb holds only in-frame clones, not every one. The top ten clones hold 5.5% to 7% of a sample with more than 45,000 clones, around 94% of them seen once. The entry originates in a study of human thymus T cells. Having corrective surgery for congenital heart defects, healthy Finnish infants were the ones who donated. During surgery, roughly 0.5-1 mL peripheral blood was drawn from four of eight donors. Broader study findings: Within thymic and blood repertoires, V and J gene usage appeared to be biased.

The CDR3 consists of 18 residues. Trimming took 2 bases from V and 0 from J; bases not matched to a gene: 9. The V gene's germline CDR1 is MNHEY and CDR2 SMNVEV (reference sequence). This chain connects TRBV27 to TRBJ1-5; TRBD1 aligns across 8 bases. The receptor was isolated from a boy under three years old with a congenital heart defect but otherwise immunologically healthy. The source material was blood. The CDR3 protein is CASSLPPWTGRSNQPQHF. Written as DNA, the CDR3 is TGTGCCAGCAGTTTACCCCCTTGGACAGGGCGTAGCAATCAGCCCCAGCATTTT.